This T cell receptor beta chain stems from a study of T cell responses to AZD1222 COVID-19 vaccine. Whole-study findings and limits: Two doses of AZD1222 preceded a rise in Spike-specific TCR breadth and depth. It should be noted that donors were predominantly white British and more often female, and clonal diversity was possibly underestimated. Only a handful of AZD1222 recipients, roughly six in all, had baseline seropositivity.

Sequencing used immunoSEQ multiplex PCR; TCRdb keeps in-frame clones, though not all of them. The table shows about 160,000 clones, with roughly 90% occurring only once. Concerning this clone itself: Antigen unknown.

J gave up 2 bases and V 6 bases, and 5 bases lay outside the gene matches. Per germline, CDR1 SGHTA and CDR2 FQGTGA. The CDR3 has 15 amino acids. The input for sequencing was peripheral blood, taken 28 days after the second AZD1222 dose. This chain links TRBV7-3 with TRBJ2-3, with TRBD2 matching 10 bases. The clonotype comes from an adult who received the AZD1222 COVID-19 vaccine. This chain's CDR3 is CASSPLAGYTDTQYF. CDR3 nucleotides: TGTGCCAGCAGTCCACTAGCGGGGTACACAGATACGCAGTATTTT.